This T cell receptor beta chain was captured by sequencing in a study of CD8 T cells in Susac syndrome (dated by TCRdb to between 2017 and 2020). Context from the whole study: Among the Susac syndrome patients who were sequenced, clinically active disease was present in roughly six and clinical remission was observed in fewer than 10. Whether CD8+ T cell activation and differentiation in Susac syndrome was antigen driven was tested using repertoire sequencing. At blood withdrawal, Susac syndrome patients were therapy-naive, treated with corticosteroids (with IVIg additionally given to some), or treated with IVIg alone. Overall results and qualifications from the work: The study acknowledged that relatively few individuals were included in the TCR sequencing and HLA analysis. The CD4+ T cell repertoire of patients with Susac syndrome showed no detectable clonal expansion.

High-throughput TCR beta sequencing profiled peripheral blood CD8+ and CD4+ T cells from healthy donors, Susac syndrome patients and multiple sclerosis patients. Recently defined diagnostic criteria for definite or probable disease were met by the Susac syndrome patients. CD8+ TEMRA cells were enriched by FACS, while bulk CD8+ and CD4+ T cells were purified by magnetic negative isolation. Blood was collected in EDTA tubes and processed within 24 hours, with PBMCs isolated through density gradient centrifugation. PBMCs intended for TCR sequencing were cryopreserved in liquid nitrogen and thawed later in a water bath at 37 degrees C. The sorted or isolated CD4+, CD8+ and CD8+ TEMRA cells had a purity of 90% or higher. Inclusive of the bounding cysteine and phenylalanine, the CDR3 is 12 residues long. Of all the DNA, just the CDR3 is kept, 36 bases in frame from base 1. The CDR1 and CDR2 encoded by the germline V gene are SGHTA and FQGNSA. V is reduced by 2 bases and J by 6 bases, leaving a spacing of 8 bases between them.

RNA was extracted using the RNeasy kit, and roughly 0.5 to 1 ug of the RNA was reverse transcribed with random hexamers. The immunoSEQ multiplex PCR assay, which covers 54 Vbeta and 13 Jbeta segments, was used to amplify TCR beta CDR3 regions. PCR amplification bias was corrected by using a synthetic template baseline for primer optimization and computational correction. From the authors' description of their analysis: Reads were annotated to V, D and J genes per IMGT and analyzed with immunoSEQ Analyzer, keeping only productive sequences. Clonality was calculated as one minus the Shannon entropy normalized by log2 of the number of productive unique sequences. For each patient and control, public and private clones were evaluated within the 100 most prevalent clones. Clones were defined as Susac-specific when absent from the healthy and MS cohorts, from over a thousand published viral clones and from other ImmuneACCESS disease sequences. The public reads were reprocessed in TCRdb via fastp at Q25 and MiXCR, keeping in-frame beta chains. Each entry merges the rows of one CDR3 protein and shows their most common DNA and genes. TCRdb, rather than the study authors, made the V and J calls. The sample records about 240,000 distinct CDR3 sequences, 90% to 96% of which are singletons. About 0.095% of the sample comes from the top ten.

This clonotype was picked up one time. Its antigen remains unidentified. Base qualities are not at hand, and no much larger clone is one base apart. One read is thin evidence. This chain is built from TRBV7-2 and TRBJ2-7, with TRBD1 perhaps the D gene, on 6 matching bases. The sequencing sample was made of CD4+ T cells from PBMCs. The receptor was derived from a human donor with Susac syndrome. The sequenced DNA is TGTGCCAGCAGCTTACGACAGGTCGAGCAGTACTTC. This is translated as CASSLRQVEQYF.